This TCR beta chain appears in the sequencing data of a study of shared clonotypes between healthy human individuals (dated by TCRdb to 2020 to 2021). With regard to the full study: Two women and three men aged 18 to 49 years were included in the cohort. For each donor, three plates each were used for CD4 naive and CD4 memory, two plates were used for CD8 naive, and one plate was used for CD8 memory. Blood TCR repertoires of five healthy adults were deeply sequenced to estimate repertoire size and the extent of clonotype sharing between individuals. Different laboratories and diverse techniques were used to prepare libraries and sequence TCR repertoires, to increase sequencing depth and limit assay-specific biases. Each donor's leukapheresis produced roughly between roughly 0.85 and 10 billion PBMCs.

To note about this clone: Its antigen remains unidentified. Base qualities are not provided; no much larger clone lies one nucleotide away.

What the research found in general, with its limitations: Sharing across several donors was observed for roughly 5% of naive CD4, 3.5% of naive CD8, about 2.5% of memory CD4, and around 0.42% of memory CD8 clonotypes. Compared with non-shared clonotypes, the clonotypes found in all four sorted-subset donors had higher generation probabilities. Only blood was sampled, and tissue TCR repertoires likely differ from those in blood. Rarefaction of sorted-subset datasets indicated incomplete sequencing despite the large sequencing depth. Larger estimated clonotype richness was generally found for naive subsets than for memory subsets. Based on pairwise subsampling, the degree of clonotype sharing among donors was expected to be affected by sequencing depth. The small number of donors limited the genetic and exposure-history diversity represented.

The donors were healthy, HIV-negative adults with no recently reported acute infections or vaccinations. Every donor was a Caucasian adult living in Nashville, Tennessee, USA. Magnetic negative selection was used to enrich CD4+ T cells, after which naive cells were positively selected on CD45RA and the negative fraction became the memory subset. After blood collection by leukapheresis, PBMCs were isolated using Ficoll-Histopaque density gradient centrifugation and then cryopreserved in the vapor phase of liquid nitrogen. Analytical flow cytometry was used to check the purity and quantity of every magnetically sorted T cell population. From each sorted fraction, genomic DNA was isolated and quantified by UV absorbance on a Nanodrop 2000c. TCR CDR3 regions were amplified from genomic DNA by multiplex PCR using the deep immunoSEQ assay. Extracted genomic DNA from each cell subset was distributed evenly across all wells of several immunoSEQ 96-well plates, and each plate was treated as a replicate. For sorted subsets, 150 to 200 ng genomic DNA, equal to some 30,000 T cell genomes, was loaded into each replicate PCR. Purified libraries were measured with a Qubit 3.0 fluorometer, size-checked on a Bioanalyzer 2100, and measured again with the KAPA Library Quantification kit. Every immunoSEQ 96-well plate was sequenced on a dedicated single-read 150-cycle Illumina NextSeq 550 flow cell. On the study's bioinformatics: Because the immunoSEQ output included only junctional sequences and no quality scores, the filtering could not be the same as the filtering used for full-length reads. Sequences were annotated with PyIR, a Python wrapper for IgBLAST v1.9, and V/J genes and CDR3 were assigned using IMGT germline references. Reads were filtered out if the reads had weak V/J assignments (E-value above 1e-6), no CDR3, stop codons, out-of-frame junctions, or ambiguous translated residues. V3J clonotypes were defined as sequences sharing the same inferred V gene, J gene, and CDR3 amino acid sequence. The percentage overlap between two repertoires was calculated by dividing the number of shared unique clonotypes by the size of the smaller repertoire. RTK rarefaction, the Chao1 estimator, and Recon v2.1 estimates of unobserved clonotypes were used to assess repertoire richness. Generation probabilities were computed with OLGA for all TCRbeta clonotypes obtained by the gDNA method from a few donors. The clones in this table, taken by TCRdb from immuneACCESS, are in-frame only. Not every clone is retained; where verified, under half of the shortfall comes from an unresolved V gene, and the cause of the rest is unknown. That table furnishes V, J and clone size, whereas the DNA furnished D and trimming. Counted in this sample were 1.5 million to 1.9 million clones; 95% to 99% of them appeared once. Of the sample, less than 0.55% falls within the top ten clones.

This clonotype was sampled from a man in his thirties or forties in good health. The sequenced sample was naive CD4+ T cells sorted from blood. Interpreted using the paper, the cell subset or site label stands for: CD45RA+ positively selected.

The CDR3 loop reads CASSSGTGGNQPQHF. The nucleotides read TGTGCCAGCAGTTCCGGGACAGGGGGCAATCAGCCCCAGCATTTT. The V and J genes are TRBV28 and TRBJ1-5, with 10 bases matching TRBD1. From V the trimming removes 4 bases and from J it removes 2 bases, while the gene matches leave 2 bases of the junction unaccounted for. Taken from the germline V gene, the CDR1 and CDR2 loops are MDHEN and SYDVKM. Its CDR3 holds 15 amino acids, cysteine through phenylalanine. Only the CDR3 region is kept as DNA, spanning 45 bases read in frame from base 1.